A selection of T cell receptor beta chains follows, all from one sample in a study of cytomegalovirus exposure and HLA in healthy donors. Clones were read by immunoSEQ multiplex PCR, and TCRdb kept only the in-frame ones, dropping some. The data hold approximately 190,000 clones, with 81% observed a single time. Sequencing was performed on PBMCs. The origin of the receptors is a middle-aged man in good health and CMV-seropositive. Both conserved end residues are part of each CDR3.

v_gene	j_gene	CDR3aa
TRBV5-1	TRBJ2-2	CASSFGPAANTGELFF
TRBV5-6	TRBJ2-1	CASSYGLINEQFF
TRBV19	TRBJ2-5	CASSPGGGRETQYF
TRBV27	TRBJ2-7	CASCKGLAFDEQYF
TRBV19	TRBJ1-2	CASRRTGSRGYTF
TRBV5-4	TRBJ2-2	CASSPPVGHSTGELFF
TRBV5-6	TRBJ1-4	CASFFFKQKAAYDEKLFF
TRBV19	TRBJ2-7	CASSNPGQGASEQYF
TRBV9	TRBJ2-3	CASSGLTDTQYF
TRBV5-1	TRBJ1-1	CASSFLQDNTEAFF
TRBV6-5	TRBJ1-1	CASSYGGRYTEAFF
TRBV7-2	TRBJ2-1	CASSPIAGDYNEQFF